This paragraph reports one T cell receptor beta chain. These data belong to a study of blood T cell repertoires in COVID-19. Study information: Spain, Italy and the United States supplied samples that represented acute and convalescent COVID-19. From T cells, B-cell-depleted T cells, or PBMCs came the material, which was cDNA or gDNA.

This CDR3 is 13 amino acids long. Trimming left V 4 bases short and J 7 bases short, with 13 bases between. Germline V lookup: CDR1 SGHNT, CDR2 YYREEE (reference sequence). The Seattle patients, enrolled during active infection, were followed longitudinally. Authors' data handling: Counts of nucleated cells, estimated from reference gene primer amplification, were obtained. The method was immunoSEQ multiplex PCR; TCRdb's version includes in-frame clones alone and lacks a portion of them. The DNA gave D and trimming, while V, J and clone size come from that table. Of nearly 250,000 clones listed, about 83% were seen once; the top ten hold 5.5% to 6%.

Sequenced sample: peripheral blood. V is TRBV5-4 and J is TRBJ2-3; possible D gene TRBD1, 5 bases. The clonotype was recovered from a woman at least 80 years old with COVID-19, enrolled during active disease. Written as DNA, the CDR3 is TGTGCCAGCAGCCCTCAGGGTTCAAATACGCAGTATTTT. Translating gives CASSPQGSNTQYF.